This T cell receptor beta chain was sequenced during a study of cytotoxic CD8 clonotypes in ibrutinib-treated CLL. V shed 3 bases and J 1 base; nucleotides not matched to a gene: 5. The CDR3 totals 15 residues. Per germline, CDR1 MNHNS and CDR2 SASEGT. Profiled with immunoSEQ multiplex PCR; TCRdb holds only in-frame clones, not every one. Among approximately 300,000 clones, almost 80% were seen once, and the ten largest hold 5% to 7%. The sample was PBMCs, taken before ibrutinib treatment. J is TRBJ1-1 and V is TRBV6-1; 7 bases are shared with TRBD1. The TCR sequence derives from a human donor with chronic lymphocytic leukemia. The CDR3 protein is CASSDWRQGNTEAFF. The CDR3 region has the DNA TGTGCCAGCAGTGATTGGAGACAGGGGAACACTGAAGCTTTCTTT.